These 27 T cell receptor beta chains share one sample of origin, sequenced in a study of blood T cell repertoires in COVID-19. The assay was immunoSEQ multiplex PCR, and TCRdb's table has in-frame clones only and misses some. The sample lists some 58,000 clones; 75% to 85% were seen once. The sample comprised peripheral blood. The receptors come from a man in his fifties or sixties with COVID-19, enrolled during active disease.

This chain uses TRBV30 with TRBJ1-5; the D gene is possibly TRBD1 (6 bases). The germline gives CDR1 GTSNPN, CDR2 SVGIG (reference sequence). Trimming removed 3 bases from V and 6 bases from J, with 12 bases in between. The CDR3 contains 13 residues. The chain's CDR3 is CAWSANRAQPQHF. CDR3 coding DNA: TGTGCCTGGAGCGCAAACAGGGCTCAGCCCCAGCATTTT.

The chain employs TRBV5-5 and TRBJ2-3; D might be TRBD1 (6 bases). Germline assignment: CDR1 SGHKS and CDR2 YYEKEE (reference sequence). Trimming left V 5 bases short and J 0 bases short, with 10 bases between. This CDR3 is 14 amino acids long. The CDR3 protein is CASRTGSSTDTQYF. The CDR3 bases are TGTGCCAGCAGAACAGGGTCTAGCACAGATACGCAGTATTTT. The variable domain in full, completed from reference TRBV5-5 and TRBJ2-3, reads DAGVTQSPTHLIKTRGQQVTLRCSPISGHKSVSWYQQVLGQGPQFIFQYYEKEERGRGNFPDRFSARQFPNYSSELNVNALLLGDSALYLCASRTGSSTDTQYFGPGTRLTVL.

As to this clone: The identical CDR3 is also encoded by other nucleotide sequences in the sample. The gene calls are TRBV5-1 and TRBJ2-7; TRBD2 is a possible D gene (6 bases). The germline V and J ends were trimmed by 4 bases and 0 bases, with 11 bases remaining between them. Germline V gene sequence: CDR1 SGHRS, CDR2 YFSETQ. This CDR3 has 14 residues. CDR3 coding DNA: TGCGCCAGCAGCCCCGGGGGAGGCTCCTACGAGCAGTACTTC. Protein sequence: CASSPGGGSYEQYF.

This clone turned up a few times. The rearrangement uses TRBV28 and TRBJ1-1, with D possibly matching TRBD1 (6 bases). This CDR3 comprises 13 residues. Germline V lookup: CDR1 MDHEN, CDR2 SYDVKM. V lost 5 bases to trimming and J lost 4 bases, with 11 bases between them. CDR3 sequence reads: CASSGSRGTEAFF. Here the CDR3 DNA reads TGTGCCAGCAGTGGATCCAGGGGCACTGAAGCTTTCTTT.

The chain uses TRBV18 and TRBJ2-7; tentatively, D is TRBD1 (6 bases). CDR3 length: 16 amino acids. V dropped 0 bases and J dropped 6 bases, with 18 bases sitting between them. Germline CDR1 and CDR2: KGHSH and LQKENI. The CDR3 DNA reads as TGTGCCAGCTCACCACCACTCTCCCAGACAGGCGGCGAGCAGTACTTC. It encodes CASSPPLSQTGGEQYF. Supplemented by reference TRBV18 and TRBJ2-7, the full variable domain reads NAGVMQNPRHLVRRRGQEARLRCSPMKGHSHVYWYRQLPEEGLKFMVYLQKENIIDESGMPKERFSAEFPKEGPSILRIQQVVRGDSAAYFCASSPPLSQTGGEQYFGPGTRLTVT.

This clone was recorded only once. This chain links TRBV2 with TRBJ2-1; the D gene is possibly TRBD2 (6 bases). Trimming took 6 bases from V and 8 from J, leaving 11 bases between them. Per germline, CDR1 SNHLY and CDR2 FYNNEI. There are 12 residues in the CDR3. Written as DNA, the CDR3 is TGTGCCAGCAGGGGAGGCGGCGATGAGCAGTTCTTC. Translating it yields CASRGGGDEQFF.

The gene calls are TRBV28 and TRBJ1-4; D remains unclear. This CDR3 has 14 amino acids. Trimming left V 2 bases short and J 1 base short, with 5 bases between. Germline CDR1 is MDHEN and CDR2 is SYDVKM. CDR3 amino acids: CASSLAGTNEKLFF. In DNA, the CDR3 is TGTGCCAGCAGTTTAGCGGGAACTAATGAAAAACTGTTTTTT. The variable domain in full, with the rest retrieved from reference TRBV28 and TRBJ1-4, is DVKVTQSSRYLVKRTGEKVFLECVQDMDHENMFWYRQDPGLGLRLIYFSYDVKMKEKGDIPEGYSVSREKKERFSLILESASTNQTSMYLCASSLAGTNEKLFFGSGTQLSVL.

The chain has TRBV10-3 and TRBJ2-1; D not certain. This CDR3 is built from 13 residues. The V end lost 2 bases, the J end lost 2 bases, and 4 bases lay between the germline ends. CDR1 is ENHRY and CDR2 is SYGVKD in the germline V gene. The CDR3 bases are TGTGCCATCAGTGAGCCTACCTACAATGAGCAGTTCTTC. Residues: CAISEPTYNEQFF.

The CDR3, as DNA: TGTGCCACCAGTGATGCCCCGGGACTAGGAAGGGATGAGCAGTTCTTC. Protein sequence: CATSDAPGLGRDEQFF. The chain carries TRBV24-1 and TRBJ2-1; TRBD2 aligns across 8 bases. CDR1 and CDR2 from the germline V gene are KGHDR and SFDVKD. This CDR3 is 16 amino acids long. V lost 3 bases to trimming and J lost 8 bases; unmatched junction nucleotides: 11.

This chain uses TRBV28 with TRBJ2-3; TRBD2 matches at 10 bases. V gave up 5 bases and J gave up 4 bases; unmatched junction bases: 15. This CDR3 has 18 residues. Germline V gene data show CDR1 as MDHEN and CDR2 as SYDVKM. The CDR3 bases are TGTGCCAGCAGTCTACTAATTCGGACTAGCGGAGGGCCAGATACGCAGTATTTT. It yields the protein CASSLLIRTSGGPDTQYF.

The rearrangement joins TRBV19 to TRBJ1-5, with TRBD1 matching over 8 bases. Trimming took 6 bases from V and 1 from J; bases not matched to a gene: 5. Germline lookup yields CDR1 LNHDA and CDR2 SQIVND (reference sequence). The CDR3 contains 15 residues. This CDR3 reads CASSGDRGSNQPQHF. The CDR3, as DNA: TGTGCCAGTAGCGGTGACAGGGGAAGCAATCAGCCCCAGCATTTT.

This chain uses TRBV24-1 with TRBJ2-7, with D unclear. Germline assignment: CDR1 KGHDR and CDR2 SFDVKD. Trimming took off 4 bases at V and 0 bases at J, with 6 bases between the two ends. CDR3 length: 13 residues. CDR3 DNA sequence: TGTGCCACCAGTGACACACCCTCCTACGAGCAGTACTTC. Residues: CATSDTPSYEQYF.

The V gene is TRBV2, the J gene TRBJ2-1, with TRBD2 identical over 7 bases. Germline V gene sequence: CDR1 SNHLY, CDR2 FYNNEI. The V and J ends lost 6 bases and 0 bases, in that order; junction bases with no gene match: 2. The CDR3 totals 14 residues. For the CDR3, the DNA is TGTGCCAGCAGGAGGGAGGGCTCCTACAATGAGCAGTTCTTC. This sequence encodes CASRREGSYNEQFF.

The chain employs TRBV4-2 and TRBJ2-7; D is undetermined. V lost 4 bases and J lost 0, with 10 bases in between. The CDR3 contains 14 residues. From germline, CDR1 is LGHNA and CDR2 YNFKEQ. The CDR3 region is CASSRTSYSYEQYF. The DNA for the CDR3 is TGTGCCAGCAGCCGCACTTCTTACTCCTACGAGCAGTACTTC.

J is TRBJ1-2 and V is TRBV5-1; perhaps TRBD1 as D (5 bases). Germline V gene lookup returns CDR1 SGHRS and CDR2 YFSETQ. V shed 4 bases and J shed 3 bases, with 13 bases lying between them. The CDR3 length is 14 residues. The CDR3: CASSPRPGDYGYTF. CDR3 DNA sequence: TGCGCCAGCAGCCCTCGCCCGGGGGACTATGGCTACACCTTC. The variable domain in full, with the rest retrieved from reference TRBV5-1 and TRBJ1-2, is KAGVTQTPRYLIKTRGQQVTLSCSPISGHRSVSWYQQTPGQGLQFLFEYFSETQRNKGNFPGRFSGRQFSNSRSEMNVSTLELGDSALYLCASSPRPGDYGYTFGSGTRLTVV.

The CDR3 spells CASSRGQPVNYEQYF. For the CDR3, the DNA is TGCGCCAGCAGCAGAGGACAGCCAGTCAACTACGAGCAGTACTTC. The V and J genes are TRBV5-1 and TRBJ2-7, with TRBD1 as a possible D gene (6 bases). Germline V gene sequence: CDR1 SGHRS, CDR2 YFSETQ. This CDR3 has 15 amino acids. V lost 4 bases and J 3 bases, leaving 17 bases between the germline ends.

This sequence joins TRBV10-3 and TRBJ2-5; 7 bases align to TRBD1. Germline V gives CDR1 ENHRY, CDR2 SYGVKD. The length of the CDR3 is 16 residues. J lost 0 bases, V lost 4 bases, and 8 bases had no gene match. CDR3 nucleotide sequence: TGTGCCATCAGTGGGAGAGGGGGCATGTACCAAGAGACCCAGTACTTC. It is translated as CAISGRGGMYQETQYF.

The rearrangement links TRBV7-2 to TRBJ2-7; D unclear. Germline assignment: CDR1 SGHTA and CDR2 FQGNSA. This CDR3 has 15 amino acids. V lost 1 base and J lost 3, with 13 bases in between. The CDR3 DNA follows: TGTGCCAGCAGCTTAGGGTTAAACAGTAACTACGAGCAGTACTTC. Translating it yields CASSLGLNSNYEQYF.

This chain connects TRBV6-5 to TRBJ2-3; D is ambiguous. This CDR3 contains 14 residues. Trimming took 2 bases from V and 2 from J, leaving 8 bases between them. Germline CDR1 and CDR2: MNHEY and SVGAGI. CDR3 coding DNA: TGTGCCAGCAGTTACGGCAGCGTCACAGATACGCAGTATTTT. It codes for CASSYGSVTDTQYF.

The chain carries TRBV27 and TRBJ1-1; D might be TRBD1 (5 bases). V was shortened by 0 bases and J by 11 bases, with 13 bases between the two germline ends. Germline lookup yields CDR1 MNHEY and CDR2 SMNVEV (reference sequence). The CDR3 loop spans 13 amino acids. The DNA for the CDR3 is TGTGCCAGCAGTTTATCGATTTTGGGGCGGGCTTTCTTT. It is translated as CASSLSILGRAFF.

The CDR3 bases are TGTGCCAGCAGTGAAGGTACAGGCAACTATGGCTACACCTTC. Residues: CASSEGTGNYGYTF. The chain is built from TRBV2 and TRBJ1-2; possible D gene TRBD1, 5 bases. The germline gives CDR1 SNHLY, CDR2 FYNNEI. The CDR3 runs to 14 residues. Between the trimmed V and J ends, which lost 1 base and 2 bases, there was a span of 8 bases.

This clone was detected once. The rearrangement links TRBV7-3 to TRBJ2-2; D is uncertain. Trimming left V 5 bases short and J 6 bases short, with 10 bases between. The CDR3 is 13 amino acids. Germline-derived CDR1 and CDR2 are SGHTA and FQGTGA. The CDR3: CASSPRAPGELFF. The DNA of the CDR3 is TGTGCCAGCAGCCCCCGAGCGCCCGGGGAGCTGTTTTTT.

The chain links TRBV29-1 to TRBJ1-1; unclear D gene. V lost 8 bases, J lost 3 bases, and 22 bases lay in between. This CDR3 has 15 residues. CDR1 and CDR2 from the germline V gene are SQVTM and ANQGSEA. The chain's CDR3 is CSSGGFRSRDTEAFF. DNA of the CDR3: TGCAGCTCCGGAGGGTTTAGGTCCCGAGACACTGAAGCTTTCTTT. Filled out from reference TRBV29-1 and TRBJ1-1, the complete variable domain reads SAVISQKPSRDICQRGTSLTIQCQVDSQVTMMFWYRQQPGQSLTLIATANQGSEATYESGFVIDKFPISRPNLTFSTLTVSNMSPEDSSIYLCSSGGFRSRDTEAFFGQGTRLTVV.

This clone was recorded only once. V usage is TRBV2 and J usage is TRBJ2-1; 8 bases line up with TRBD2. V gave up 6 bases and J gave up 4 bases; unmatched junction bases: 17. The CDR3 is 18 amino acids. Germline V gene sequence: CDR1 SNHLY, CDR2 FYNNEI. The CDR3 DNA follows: TGTGCCAGCAGCGCCTTCGACCCACGCGGGAGGTTTTACAATGAGCAGTTCTTC. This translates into CASSAFDPRGRFYNEQFF.

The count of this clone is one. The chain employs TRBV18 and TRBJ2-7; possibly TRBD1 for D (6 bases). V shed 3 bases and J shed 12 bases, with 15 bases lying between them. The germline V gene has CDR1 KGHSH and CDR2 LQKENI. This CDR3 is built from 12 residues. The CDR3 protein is CASSPDRAAVYF. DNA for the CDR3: TGTGCCAGCTCACCGGACAGAGCAGCAGTGTACTTC.

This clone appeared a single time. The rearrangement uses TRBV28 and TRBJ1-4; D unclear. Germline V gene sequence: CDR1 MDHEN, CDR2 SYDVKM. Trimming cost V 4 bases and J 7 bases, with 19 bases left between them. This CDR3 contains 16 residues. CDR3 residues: CASSSPRGGWGEKLFF. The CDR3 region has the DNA TGTGCCAGCAGTTCGCCTCGGGGAGGGTGGGGTGAAAAACTGTTTTTT.

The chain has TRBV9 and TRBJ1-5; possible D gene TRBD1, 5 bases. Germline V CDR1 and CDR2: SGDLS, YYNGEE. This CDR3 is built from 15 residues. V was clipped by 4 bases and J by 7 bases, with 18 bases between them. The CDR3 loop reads CASSLRGEPGQPQHF. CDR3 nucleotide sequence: TGTGCCAGCAGCTTACGGGGGGAACCCGGACAGCCCCAGCATTTT.